This T cell receptor beta chain is from a study of CXCR3-negative and CXCR3-positive naive CD8 T cells. General study points: Memory CD8+ T cell repertoires were far less diverse than both naive subsets. More hydrophobic TRB CDR3s occurred in CXCR3-positive than in CXCR3-negative naive cells. The TRBV-TRBJ usage of naive CXCR3-negative and CXCR3-positive cells was similar, but that of memory cells differed.

A note on this clonotype: Its matching antigen is unknown.

Sorting was done in triplicate for each CD8+ T cell subset (about 300,000 cells each). Identification of naive CD8+ T cells rested on CD45RO-CCR7+CD27+CD95- status. Libraries of TRB cDNA were made by 5' RACE and carried UMIs. TCRdb re-called the 5' RACE reads; one entry per CDR3 protein, DNA not given. The listing records around 140,000 distinct CDR3 sequences. This CDR3 is built from 14 residues. Per the germline V gene, CDR1 is DFQATT and CDR2 is SNEGSKA (reference sequence). The sequenced sample was naive CXCR3+ CD8+ T cells from blood. Subset reported: CD45RO-CCR7+CD27+CD95- naive CD8+ T cells expressing CXCR3 (TNR3+). The V and J genes are TRBV20-1 and TRBJ2-2. This clonotype was sampled from a human donor in good health. Some clones in this sample may be carry-over from other donors' samples. CDR3 sequence: CSARDTANTGELFF.